The entry that follows covers one TCR beta chain sequence. The sample belongs to a study of blood T cell repertoires in COVID-19. The authors' processing: Using reference gene primer amplification, nucleated cell counts were estimated. Profiled with immunoSEQ multiplex PCR; TCRdb holds only in-frame clones, not every one. Clone size and the V and J calls come from that table; the DNA yielded D and trimming. The sample has 35,000 to 45,000 clones, roughly 84% seen once. Germline V gene sequence: CDR1 KGHDR, CDR2 SFDVKD. The CDR3 sequence is 16 residues long. Trimming took off 3 bases at V and 5 bases at J, with 15 bases between the two ends.

The chain combines TRBV24-1 with TRBJ1-4; the D gene is possibly TRBD1 (6 bases). Input material: peripheral blood. The clonotype was recovered from an older man with acute or convalescent COVID-19. The CDR3 DNA follows: TGTGCCACCAGTGATAGGGATCCAGGGGCAAATGAAAAACTGTTTTTT. Translation gives CATSDRDPGANEKLFF.